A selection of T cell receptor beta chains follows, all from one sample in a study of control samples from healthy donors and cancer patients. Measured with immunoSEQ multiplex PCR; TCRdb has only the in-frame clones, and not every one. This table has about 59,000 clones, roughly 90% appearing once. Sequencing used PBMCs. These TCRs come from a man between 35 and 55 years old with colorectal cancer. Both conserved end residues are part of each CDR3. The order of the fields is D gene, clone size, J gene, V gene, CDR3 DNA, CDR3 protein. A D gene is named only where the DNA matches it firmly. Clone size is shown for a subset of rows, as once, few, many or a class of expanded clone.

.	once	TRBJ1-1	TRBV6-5	TGTGCCAGCACCCCAACAGGCACCGGGACTGAAGCTTTCTTT	CASTPTGTGTEAFF
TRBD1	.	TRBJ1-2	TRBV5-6	TGTGCCAGCAGCTTAGGGGGCTACTATGGCTACACCTTC	CASSLGGYYGYTF
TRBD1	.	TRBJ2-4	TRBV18	TGTGCCAGCTCACCGTTATCAGTGGGACAGCGACTAAGTGGGGAAAACAAAAACATTCAGTACTTC	CASSPLSVGQRLSGENKNIQYF
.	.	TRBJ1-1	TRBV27	TGTGCCAGCAGTTTATCAGGACAGCCTAACACTGAAGCTTTCTTT	CASSLSGQPNTEAFF
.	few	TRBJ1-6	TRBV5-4	TGTGCCAGCAGCTTGGGAGCGAATTCACCCCTCCACTTT	CASSLGANSPLHF
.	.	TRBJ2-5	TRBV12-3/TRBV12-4	TGTGCCAGCAGTCCCCTAGGTGGGGAGACCCAGTACTTC	CASSPLGGETQYF
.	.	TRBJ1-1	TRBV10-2	TGCGCCAGCAGCCGGAACACTGAAGCTTTCTTT	CASSRNTEAFF
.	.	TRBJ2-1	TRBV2	TGTGCCAGCAGTGACGGGGGGCCCTACAATGAGCAGTTCTTC	CASSDGGPYNEQFF
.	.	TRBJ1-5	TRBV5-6	TGTGCCAGCAGTGACCTCCCAGGACAGACACACTTCAATCAGCCCCAGCATTTT	CASSDLPGQTHFNQPQHF
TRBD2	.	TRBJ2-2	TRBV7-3	TGTGCCAGCAGCCGCACTAGCGGGGGAACCGGGGAGCTGTTTTTT	CASSRTSGGTGELFF
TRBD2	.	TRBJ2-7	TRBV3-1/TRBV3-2	TGTGCCAGCAGCCAACAGGGAGGGCTCCTCTCCTACGAGCAGTACTTC	CASSQQGGLLSYEQYF
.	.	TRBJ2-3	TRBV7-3	TGTGCCAGCAGCATCGGAGGGACCGCAGATACGCAGTATTTT	CASSIGGTADTQYF
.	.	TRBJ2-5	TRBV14	TGTGCCAGCAGCCTGGGGGAAGTGCGCGGGGAGACCCAGTACTTC	CASSLGEVRGETQYF
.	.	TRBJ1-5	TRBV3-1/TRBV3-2	TGTGCCAGCAGCCCCTGGCCCGATCAGCCCCAGCATTTT	CASSPWPDQPQHF
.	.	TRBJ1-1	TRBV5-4	TGTGCCAGCAGCTCCTCTGCGAAGACGGCGAACACTGAAGCTTTCTTT	CASSSSAKTANTEAFF
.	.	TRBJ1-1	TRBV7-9	TGTGCCAGCAGCTTTGCGGGACCGATCAACACTGAAGCTTTCTTT	CASSFAGPINTEAFF
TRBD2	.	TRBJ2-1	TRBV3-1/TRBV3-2	TGTGCCAGCAGCCGCCTTACTAGCGGGGGGGATGAGCAGTTCTTC	CASSRLTSGGDEQFF
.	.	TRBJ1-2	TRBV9	TGTGCCAGCATCCCGCGGGGAGGACGGGGCTACACCTTC	CASIPRGGRGYTF
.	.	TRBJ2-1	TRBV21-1	TGTGCCAGCAGCATAAAACGCGCCGCCGGACAGGGCCACAATGAGCAGTTCTTC	CASSIKRAAGQGHNEQFF
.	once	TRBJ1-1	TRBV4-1	TGCGCCAGCAGCCAAGATCTCCAGGTGAACACTGAAGCTTTCTTT	CASSQDLQVNTEAFF
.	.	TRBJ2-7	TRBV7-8	TGTGCCAGCATCCCCGACCGGGACAACCCACTCGAGCAGTACTTC	CASIPDRDNPLEQYF
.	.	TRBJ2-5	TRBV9	TGTGCCAGCAGCGTCAGGGGGGCGGGGACCCAAGAGACCCAGTACTTC	CASSVRGAGTQETQYF
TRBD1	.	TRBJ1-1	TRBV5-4	TGTGCCAGCAGCCCCCCTGGGACAGCCCAACCGAACACTGAAGCTTTCTTT	CASSPPGTAQPNTEAFF
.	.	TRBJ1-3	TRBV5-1	TGCGCCAGCAGCCCGAGCGGCTTCGACTCTGGAAACACCATATATTTT	CASSPSGFDSGNTIYF
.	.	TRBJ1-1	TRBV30	TGTGCCTGGAGTGTACGTTGGGACTCTGAAGCTTTCTTT	CAWSVRWDSEAFF
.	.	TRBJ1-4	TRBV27	TGTGCCAGCAGTTTCAAAGGCTATAGTGAAAAACTGTTTTTT	CASSFKGYSEKLFF
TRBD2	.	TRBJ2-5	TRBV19	TGTGCCAGTAGTATAGGTCGGACGGGGGGGACCCAGTACTTC	CASSIGRTGGTQYF
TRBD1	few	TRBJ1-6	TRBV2	TGTGCCATCACGGGACAGGCACATTCACCCCTCCACTTT	CAITGQAHSPLHF
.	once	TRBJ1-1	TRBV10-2	TGCGCCAGCAGTGATTCGGGGATCACTGAAGCTTTCTTT	CASSDSGITEAFF
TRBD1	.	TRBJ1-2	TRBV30	TGTGCCTGGAGTAAAGGGGGCCCCTATGGCTACACCTTC	CAWSKGGPYGYTF
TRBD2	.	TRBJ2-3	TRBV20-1	TGCAGTGCTAGTCTAGGGACTAGCGTAAGCACAGATACGCAGTATTTT	CSASLGTSVSTDTQYF
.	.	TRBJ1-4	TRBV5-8	TGTGCCAGCAGCCCGGGATCTCGGCCGGGCACTAATGAAAAACTGTTTTTT	CASSPGSRPGTNEKLFF
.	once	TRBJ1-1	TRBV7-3	TGTGCCAGCAGCCTCCAGCGGGACTTTGAAGCTTTCTTT	CASSLQRDFEAFF
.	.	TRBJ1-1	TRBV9	TGTGCCAGCAGCGTAGGACAGGTAAAGGCTGAAGCTTTCTTT	CASSVGQVKAEAFF
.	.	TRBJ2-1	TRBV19	TGTGCCAGTAGACAGGGCCCGAATGAGCAGTTCTTC	CASRQGPNEQFF
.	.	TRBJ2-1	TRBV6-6	TGTGCCAGCAGTTCTCGCGGGGATAATGAGCAGTTCTTC	CASSSRGDNEQFF
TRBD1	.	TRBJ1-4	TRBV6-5	TGTGCCAGCAGACCCCCGGGACAGGGTATTGAAAAACTGTTTTTT	CASRPPGQGIEKLFF
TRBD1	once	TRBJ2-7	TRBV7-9	TGTGCCAGCAGCGCCTCGGGACAGGGCTTCGAGCAGTACTTC	CASSASGQGFEQYF
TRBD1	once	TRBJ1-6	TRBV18	TGTGCCAGCTCACCAGGGGACAGGCCCTCACCCCTCCACTTT	CASSPGDRPSPLHF
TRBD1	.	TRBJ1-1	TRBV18	TGTGCCAGCTCCACACAGGACAGGGAAGCTTTCTTT	CASSTQDREAFF
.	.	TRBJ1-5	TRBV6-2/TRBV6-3	TGTGCCAGCAGCCAAGCAGGGAATAGCAATCAGCCCCAGCATTTT	CASSQAGNSNQPQHF
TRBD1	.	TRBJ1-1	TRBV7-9	TGTGCCAGCAGCCCGAACCCGACAGGGGACTTGAACACTGAAGCTTTCTTT	CASSPNPTGDLNTEAFF
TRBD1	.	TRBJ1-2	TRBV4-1	TGCGCCAGCAGCCCGGACAGGACCGTATTCGGGTTCACCTTC	CASSPDRTVFGFTF
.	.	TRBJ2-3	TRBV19	TGTGCCAGTAGTAGGTTAACGGCAGGGGGCACAGATACGCAGTATTTT	CASSRLTAGGTDTQYF
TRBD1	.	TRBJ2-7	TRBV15	TGTGCCACCAGCAGAGGTACCGGACAGGGGAACTACGAGCAGTACTTC	CATSRGTGQGNYEQYF
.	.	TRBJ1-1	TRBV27	TGTGCCAGCAGTTTGCCCCAGGGATACCCGGGCACTGAAGCTTTCTTT	CASSLPQGYPGTEAFF
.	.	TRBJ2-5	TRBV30	TGTGCCTGGAGTTACCCCGGGGTTGGGACCCAGTACTTC	CAWSYPGVGTQYF
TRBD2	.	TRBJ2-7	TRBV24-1	TGTGCCACCAGTGATGCGGGACTAGCGAACTCCTACGAGCAGTACTTC	CATSDAGLANSYEQYF
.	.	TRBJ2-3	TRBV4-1	TGCGCCAGCAGCCAAGATTACCTACGGGGCACAGATACGCAGTATTTT	CASSQDYLRGTDTQYF
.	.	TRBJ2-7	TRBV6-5	TGTGCCACCACCTCGATTAACTCCTACGAGCAGTACTTC	CATTSINSYEQYF
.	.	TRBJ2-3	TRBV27	TGTGCCAGCAGTTTTTACGATACGCAGTATTTT	CASSFYDTQYF
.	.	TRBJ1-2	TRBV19	TGTGCCAGCTCGCGGGTCTCCCTGGGCTACACCTTC	CASSRVSLGYTF